This T cell receptor beta chain was captured in a study of T cell responses to AZD1222 COVID-19 vaccine. Broader study findings: Sampling that yielded the repertoires occurred only after the peak T cell response.

As to this clone: Its target is unknown.

This CDR3 has 16 residues. CDR1 and CDR2 from the germline V gene are SGHAT and FQDESV (reference sequence). Trimming took 5 bases from V and 5 from J, leaving 19 bases between them. The method was immunoSEQ multiplex PCR; TCRdb's version includes in-frame clones alone and lacks a portion of them. The sample has about 140,000 clones, 90% seen once. This specimen was peripheral blood, taken 28 days after the second AZD1222 dose. This TCR came from an adult who received the AZD1222 COVID-19 vaccine. The V call is TRBV11-1, the J call TRBJ2-1, with D perhaps TRBD1 (6 bases). The CDR3 loop reads CASSQHQGFVDNEQFF. The CDR3 nucleotides read TGTGCCAGCAGCCAGCACCAGGGGTTTGTAGACAATGAGCAGTTCTTC. Full variable domain (outside the CDR3, taken from reference TRBV11-1 and TRBJ2-1): EAEVAQSPRYKITEKSQAVAFWCDPISGHATLYWYRQILGQGPELLVQFQDESVVDDSQLPKDRFSAERLKGVDSTLKIQPAELGDSAMYLCASSQHQGFVDNEQFFGPGTRLTVL.